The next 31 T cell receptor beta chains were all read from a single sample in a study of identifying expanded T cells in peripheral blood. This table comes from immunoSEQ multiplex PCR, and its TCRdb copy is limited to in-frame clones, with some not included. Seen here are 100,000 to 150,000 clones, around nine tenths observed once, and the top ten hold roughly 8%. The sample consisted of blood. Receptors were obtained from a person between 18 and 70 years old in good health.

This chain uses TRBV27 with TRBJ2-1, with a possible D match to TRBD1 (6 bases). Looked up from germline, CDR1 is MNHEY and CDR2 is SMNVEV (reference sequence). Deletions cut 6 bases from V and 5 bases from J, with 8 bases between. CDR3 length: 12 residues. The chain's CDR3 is CASRRTDNEQFF. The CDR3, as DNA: TGTGCCAGCAGGAGGACAGACAATGAGCAGTTCTTC.

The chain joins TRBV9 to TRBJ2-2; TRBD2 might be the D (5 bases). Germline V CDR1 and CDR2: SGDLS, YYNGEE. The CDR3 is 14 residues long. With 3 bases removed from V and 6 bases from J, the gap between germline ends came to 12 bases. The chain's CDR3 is CASSAGVVAGELFF. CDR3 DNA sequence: TGTGCCAGCAGCGCCGGGGTCGTTGCCGGGGAGCTGTTTTTT.

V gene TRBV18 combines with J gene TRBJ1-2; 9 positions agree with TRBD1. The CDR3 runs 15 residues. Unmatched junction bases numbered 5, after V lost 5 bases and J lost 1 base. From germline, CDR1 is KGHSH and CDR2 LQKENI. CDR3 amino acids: CASSRTGDFNYGYTF. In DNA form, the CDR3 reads TGTGCCAGCTCAAGGACAGGGGATTTTAACTATGGCTACACCTTC.

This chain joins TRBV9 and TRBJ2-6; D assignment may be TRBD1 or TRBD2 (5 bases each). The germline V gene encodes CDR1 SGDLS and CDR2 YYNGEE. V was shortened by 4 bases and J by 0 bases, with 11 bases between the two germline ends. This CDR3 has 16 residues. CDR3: CASSRDGHSGANVLTF. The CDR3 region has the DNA TGTGCCAGCAGCCGGGACGGCCACTCTGGGGCCAACGTCCTGACTTTC.

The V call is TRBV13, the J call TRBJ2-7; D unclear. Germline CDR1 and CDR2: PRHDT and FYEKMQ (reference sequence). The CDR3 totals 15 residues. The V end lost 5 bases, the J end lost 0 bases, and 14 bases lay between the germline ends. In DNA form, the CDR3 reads TGTGCCAGCAGCGGCTATGGGGTGGGCTCCTACGAGCAGTACTTC. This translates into CASSGYGVGSYEQYF. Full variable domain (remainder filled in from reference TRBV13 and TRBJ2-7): AAGVIQSPRHLIKEKRETATLKCYPIPRHDTVYWYQQGPGQDPQFLISFYEKMQSDKGSIPDRFSAQQFSDYHSELNMSSLELGDSALYFCASSGYGVGSYEQYFGPGTRLTVT.

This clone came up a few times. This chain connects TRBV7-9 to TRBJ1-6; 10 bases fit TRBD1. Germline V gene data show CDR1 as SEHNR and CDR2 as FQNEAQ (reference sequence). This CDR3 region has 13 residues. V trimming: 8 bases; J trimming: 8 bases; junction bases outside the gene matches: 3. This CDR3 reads CASGDRGDSPLHF. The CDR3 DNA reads TGTGCCAGCGGGGACAGGGGCGATTCACCCCTCCACTTT.

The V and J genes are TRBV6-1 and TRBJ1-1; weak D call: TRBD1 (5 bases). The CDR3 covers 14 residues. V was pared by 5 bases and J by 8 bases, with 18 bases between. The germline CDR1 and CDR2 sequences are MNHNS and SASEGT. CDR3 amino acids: CASSPGTPHREAFF. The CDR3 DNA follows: TGTGCCAGCAGTCCCGGGACCCCTCACCGGGAAGCTTTCTTT.

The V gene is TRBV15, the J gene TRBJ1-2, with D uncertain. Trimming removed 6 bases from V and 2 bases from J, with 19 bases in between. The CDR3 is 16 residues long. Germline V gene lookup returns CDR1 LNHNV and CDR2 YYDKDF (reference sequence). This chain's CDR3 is CATRGVRADTNYGYTF. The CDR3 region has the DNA TGTGCCACCAGGGGTGTAAGGGCAGATACAAACTATGGCTACACCTTC.

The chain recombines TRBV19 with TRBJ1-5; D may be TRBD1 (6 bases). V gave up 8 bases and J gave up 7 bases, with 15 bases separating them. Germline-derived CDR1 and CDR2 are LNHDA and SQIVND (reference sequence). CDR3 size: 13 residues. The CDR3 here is CASGLGAGQPQHF. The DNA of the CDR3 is TGTGCCAGTGGGTTGGGGGCAGGACAGCCCCAGCATTTT.

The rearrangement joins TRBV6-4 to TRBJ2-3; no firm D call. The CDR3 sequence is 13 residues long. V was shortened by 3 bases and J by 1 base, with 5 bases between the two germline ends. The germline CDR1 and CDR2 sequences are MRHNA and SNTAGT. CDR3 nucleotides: TGTGCCAGCAGTGATCAGGGCACAGATACGCAGTATTTT. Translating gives CASSDQGTDTQYF.

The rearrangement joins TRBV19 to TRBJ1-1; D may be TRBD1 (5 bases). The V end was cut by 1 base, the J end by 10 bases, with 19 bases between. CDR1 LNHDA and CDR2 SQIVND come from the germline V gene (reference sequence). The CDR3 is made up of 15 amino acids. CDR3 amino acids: CASSIALSAERGAFF. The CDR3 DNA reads TGTGCCAGTAGTATAGCCCTTTCGGCGGAAAGGGGAGCTTTCTTT. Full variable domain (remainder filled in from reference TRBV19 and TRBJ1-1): DGGITQSPKYLFRKEGQNVTLSCEQNLNHDAMYWYRQDPGQGLRLIYYSQIVNDFQKGDIAEGYSVSREKKESFPLTVTSAQKNPTAFYLCASSIALSAERGAFFGQGTRLTVV.

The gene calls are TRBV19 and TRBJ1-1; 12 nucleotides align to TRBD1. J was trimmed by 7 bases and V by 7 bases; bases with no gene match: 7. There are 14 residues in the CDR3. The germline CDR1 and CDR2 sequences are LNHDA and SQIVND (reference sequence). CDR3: CASTPGQGALEAFF. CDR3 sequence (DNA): TGTGCCAGTACCCCGGGACAGGGGGCTCTTGAAGCTTTCTTT.

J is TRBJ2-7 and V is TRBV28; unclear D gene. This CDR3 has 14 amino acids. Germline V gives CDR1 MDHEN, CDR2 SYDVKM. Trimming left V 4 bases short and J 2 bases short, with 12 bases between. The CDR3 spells CASSSDVEPYEQYF. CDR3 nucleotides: TGTGCCAGCAGTTCGGACGTTGAGCCCTACGAGCAGTACTTC. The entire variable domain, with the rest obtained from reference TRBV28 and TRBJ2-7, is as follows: DVKVTQSSRYLVKRTGEKVFLECVQDMDHENMFWYRQDPGLGLRLIYFSYDVKMKEKGDIPEGYSVSREKKERFSLILESASTNQTSMYLCASSSDVEPYEQYFGPGTRLTVT.

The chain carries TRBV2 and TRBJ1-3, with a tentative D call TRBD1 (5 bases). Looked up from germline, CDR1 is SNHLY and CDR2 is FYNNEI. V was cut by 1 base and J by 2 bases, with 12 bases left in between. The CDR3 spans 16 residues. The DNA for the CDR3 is TGTGCCAGCAGTGAAGTCCGGGCAGGGACTGGAAACACCATATATTTT. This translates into CASSEVRAGTGNTIYF.

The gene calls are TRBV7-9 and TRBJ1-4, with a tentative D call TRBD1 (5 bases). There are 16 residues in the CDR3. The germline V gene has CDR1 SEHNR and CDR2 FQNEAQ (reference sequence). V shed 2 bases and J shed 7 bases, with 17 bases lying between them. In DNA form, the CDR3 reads TGTGCCAGCAGCTTAAGTGGGGCGGGAGCTGGTGAAAAACTGTTTTTT. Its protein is CASSLSGAGAGEKLFF.

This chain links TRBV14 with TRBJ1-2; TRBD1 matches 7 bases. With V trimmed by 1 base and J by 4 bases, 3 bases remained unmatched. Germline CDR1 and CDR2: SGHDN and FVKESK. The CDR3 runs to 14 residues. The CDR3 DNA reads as TGTGCCAGCAGCCAAGCAGGGACAGTCTATGGCTACACCTTC. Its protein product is CASSQAGTVYGYTF.

The chain's CDR3 is CATSTGEYEQYF. For the CDR3, the DNA is TGTGCCACCAGCACCGGGGAATACGAGCAGTACTTC. The J gene is TRBJ2-7, the V gene TRBV15; a possible D gene is TRBD2 (5 bases). Germline V gene sequence: CDR1 LNHNV, CDR2 YYDKDF (reference sequence). The CDR3 covers 12 residues. Trimming took off 4 bases at V and 4 bases at J, with 8 bases between the two ends.

CDR3 protein: CASSLVRQVPGELFF. The CDR3 DNA follows: TGCGCCAGCAGCTTGGTACGACAGGTTCCCGGGGAGCTGTTTTTT. The chain has TRBV5-1 and TRBJ2-2; D is perhaps TRBD1 (6 bases). Germline CDR1 reads SGHRS; CDR2 reads YFSETQ. The CDR3 extends over 15 amino acids. With 0 bases removed from V and 6 bases from J, the gap between germline ends came to 12 bases.

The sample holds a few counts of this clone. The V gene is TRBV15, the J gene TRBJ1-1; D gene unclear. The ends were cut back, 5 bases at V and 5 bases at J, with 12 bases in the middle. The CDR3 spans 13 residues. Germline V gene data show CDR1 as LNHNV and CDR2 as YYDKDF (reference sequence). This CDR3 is CATSSDRLTEAFF. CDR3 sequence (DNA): TGTGCCACCAGCTCCGATAGGTTGACTGAAGCTTTCTTT.

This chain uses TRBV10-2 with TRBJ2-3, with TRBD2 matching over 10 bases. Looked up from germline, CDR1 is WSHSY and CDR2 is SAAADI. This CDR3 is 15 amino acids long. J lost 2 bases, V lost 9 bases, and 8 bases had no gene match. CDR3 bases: TGCGCCAGAAGTCCTGGACTAGCGGACACAGATACGCAGTATTTT. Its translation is CARSPGLADTDTQYF.

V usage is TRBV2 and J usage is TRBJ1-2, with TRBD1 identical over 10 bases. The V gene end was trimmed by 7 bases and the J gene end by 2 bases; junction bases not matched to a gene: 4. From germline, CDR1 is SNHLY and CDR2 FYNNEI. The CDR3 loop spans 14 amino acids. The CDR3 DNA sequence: TGTGCCAGCAACCCGGGACAGGGGAACTATGGCTACACCTTC. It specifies CASNPGQGNYGYTF. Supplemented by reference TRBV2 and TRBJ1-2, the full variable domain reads EPEVTQTPSHQVTQMGQEVILRCVPISNHLYFYWYRQILGQKVEFLVSFYNNEISEKSEIFDDQFSVERPDGSNFTLKIRSTKLEDSAMYFCASNPGQGNYGYTFGSGTRLTVV.

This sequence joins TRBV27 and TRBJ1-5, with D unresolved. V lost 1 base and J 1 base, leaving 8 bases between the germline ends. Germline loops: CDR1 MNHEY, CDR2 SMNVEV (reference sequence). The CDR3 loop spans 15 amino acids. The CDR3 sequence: CASSLFTGSNQPQHF. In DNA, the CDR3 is TGTGCCAGCAGTTTATTTACGGGGAGCAATCAGCCCCAGCATTTT.

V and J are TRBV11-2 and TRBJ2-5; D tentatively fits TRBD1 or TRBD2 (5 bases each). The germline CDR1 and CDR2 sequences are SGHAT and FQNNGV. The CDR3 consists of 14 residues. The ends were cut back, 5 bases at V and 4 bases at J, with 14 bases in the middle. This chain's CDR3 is CASSAWGTGETQYF. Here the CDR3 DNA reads TGTGCCAGCAGCGCGTGGGGGACGGGAGAGACCCAGTACTTC.

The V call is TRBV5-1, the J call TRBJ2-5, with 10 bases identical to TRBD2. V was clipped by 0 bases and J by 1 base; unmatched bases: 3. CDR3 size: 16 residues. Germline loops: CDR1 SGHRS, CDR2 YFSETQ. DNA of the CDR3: TGCGCCAGCAGCTTGGGAGCGGGAGGGTCCCAAGAGACCCAGTACTTC. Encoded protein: CASSLGAGGSQETQYF.

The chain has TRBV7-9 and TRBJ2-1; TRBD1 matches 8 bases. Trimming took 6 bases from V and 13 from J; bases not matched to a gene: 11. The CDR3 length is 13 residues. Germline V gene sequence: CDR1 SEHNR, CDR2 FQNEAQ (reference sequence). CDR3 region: CASRERQGSGQFF. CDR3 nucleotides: TGTGCCAGCAGGGAAAGACAGGGGTCGGGTCAGTTCTTC.

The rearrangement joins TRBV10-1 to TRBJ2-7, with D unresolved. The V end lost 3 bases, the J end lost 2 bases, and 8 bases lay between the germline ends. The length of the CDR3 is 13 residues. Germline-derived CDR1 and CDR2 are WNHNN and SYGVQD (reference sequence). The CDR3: CASSDGGTYEQYF. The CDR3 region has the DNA TGCGCCAGCAGTGATGGTGGTACCTACGAGCAGTACTTC.

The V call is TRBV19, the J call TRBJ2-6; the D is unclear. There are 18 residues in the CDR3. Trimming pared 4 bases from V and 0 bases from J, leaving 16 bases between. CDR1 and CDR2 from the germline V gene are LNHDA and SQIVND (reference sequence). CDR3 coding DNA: TGTGCCAGTAGTAGGGATAGTGATCTCTCCTCTGGGGCCAACGTCCTGACTTTC. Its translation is CASSRDSDLSSGANVLTF.

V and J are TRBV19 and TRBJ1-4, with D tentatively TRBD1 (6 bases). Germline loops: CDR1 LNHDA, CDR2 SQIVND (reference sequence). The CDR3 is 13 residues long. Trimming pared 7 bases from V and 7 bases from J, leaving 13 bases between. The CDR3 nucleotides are TGTGCCAGTAAAGAGGGGGATAGTGAAAAACTGTTTTTT. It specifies CASKEGDSEKLFF.

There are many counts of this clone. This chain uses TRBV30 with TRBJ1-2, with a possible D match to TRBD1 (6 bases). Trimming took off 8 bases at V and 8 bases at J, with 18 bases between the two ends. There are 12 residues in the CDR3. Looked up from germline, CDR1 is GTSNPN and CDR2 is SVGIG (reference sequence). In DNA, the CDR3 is TGTGCCCGAAACCGGGGGCCGGGGGGCTACACCTTC. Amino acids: CARNRGPGGYTF. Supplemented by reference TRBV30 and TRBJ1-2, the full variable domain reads SQTIHQWPATLVQPVGSPLSLECTVEGTSNPNLYWYRQAAGRGLQLLFYSVGIGQISSEVPQNLSASRPQDRQFILSSKKLLLSDSGFYLCARNRGPGGYTFGSGTRLTVV.

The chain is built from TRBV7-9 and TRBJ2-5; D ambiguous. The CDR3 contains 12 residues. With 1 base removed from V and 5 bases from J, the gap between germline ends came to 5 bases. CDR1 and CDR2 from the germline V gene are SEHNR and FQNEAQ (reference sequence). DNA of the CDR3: TGTGCCAGCAGCTTAGTGGGTGAGACCCAGTACTTC. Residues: CASSLVGETQYF.

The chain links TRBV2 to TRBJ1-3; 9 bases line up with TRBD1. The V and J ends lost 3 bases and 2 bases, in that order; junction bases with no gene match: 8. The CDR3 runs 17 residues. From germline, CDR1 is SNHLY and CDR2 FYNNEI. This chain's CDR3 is CASSERGQGSTGNTIYF. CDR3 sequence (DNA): TGTGCCAGCAGTGAGCGGGGACAGGGATCTACTGGAAACACCATATATTTT.